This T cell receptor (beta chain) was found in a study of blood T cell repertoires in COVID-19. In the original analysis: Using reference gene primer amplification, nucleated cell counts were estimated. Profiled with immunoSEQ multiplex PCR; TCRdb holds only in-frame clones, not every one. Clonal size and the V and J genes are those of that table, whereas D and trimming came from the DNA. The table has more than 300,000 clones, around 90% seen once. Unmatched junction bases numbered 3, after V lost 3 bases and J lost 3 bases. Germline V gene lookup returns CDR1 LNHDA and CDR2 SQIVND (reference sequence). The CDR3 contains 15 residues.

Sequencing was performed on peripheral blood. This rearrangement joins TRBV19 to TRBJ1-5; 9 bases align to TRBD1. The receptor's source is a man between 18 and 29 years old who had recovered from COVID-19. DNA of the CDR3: TGTGCCAGTAGTATCGACAGGGGGATCAATCAGCCCCAGCATTTT. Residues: CASSIDRGINQPQHF.